The sequence of this T cell receptor (beta chain) was determined in a study of siplizumab effects on memory and regulatory T cells. Overall study findings and caveats: Controls had around 26% Treg-derived mappable alloreactive CD4+ clones on average, versus around 71% with siplizumab. For siplizumab cultures, the suppressive function of their proliferating Tregs was not confirmed. Most alloreactive clones went unmapped to unstimulated subsets; only a minor fraction mapped. In unstimulated cells, naive T cells appeared more diverse than memory T cells and seemed major alloresponse contributors.

In its sample, this clone was seen once. The antigen remains undetermined. Germline-derived CDR1 and CDR2 are LNHDA and SQIVND (reference sequence). The CDR3 length is 15 residues. The ends lost 6 bases at V and 5 bases at J; junction bases unmatched: 12. Here immunoSEQ multiplex PCR was the method, and the copy in TCRdb shows in-frame clones only, minus some. The sample lists tens of thousands of clones; less than 95% were seen once. The sequenced material came from CD8+ T cells sorted from blood. The rearrangement uses TRBV19 and TRBJ2-7; 8 bases match TRBD2. The sequence derives from a human donor in good health. As DNA, the CDR3 is TGTGCCAGTAGCCTTTCGGGACTAGTTTTTAACGAGCAGTACTTC. Protein sequence: CASSLSGLVFNEQYF.